Shown below are 9 T cell receptor beta chains from a single sample sequenced in a study of T cells in Graves' hyperthyroidism and ophthalmopathy. Template material for amplifying TCR beta CDR3 regions consisted of RNA transcripts. Carried out on the TCR CDR3, a first-round RT-PCR used the HTBI primer set. TCRdb redid the calling of the multiplex PCR reads with MiXCR, one entry per CDR3 protein. The data show over 550,000 distinct CDR3 sequences, about a sixth seen once. Sequences were obtained from blood. The receptors stem from a woman between 18 and 30 years old with Graves' hyperthyroidism.

This clonotype appeared once. The rearrangement uses TRBV27 and TRBJ2-1; D unclear. V was shortened by 6 bases and J by 8 bases, with 14 bases between the two germline ends. The V gene's germline CDR1 is MNHEY and CDR2 SMNVEV (reference sequence). The CDR3 consists of 13 residues. The DNA for the CDR3 is TGTGCCAGCAGCCCGACCCCTTTCTATGAGCAGTTCTTC. Its protein product is CASSPTPFYEQFF.

Only a few counts were recorded for this clonotype. The chain carries TRBV7-9 and TRBJ1-1; no definite D call. Germline-derived CDR1 and CDR2 are SEHNR and FQNEAQ (reference sequence). This CDR3 contains 15 residues. V was clipped by 0 bases and J by 2 bases, with 10 bases between them. The CDR3 protein is CASSLALRYNTEAFF. The CDR3 DNA reads TGTGCCAGCAGCTTAGCGCTACGGTATAACACTGAAGCTTTCTTT.

This clonotype has only a few counts. The chain employs TRBV7-9 and TRBJ1-1, with D possibly TRBD1 on 5 matching bases. CDR1 and CDR2 from the germline V gene are SEHNR and FQNEAQ (reference sequence). V lost 5 bases and J 0 bases, leaving 13 bases between the germline ends. The CDR3 loop spans 15 amino acids. CDR3 DNA: TGTGCCAGCAGCCGCGGAGGGGCCTTGAACACTGAAGCTTTCTTT. Encoded protein: CASSRGGALNTEAFF.

This clonotype was seen just once. The chain couples TRBV5-4 to TRBJ1-2; 10 positions match TRBD1. The CDR3 loop spans 15 amino acids. Unmatched junction bases numbered 15, after V lost 6 bases and J lost 10 bases. CDR1 and CDR2 (germline): SGHNT, YYREEE (reference sequence). This chain's CDR3 is CASISKSTGTGDYTF. CDR3 nucleotides: TGTGCCAGCATCTCAAAATCTACGGGGACAGGGGACTACACCTTC.

The chain links TRBV9 to TRBJ1-6; D is undetermined. Germline values: CDR1 SGDLS, CDR2 YYNGEE. Deletions cut 0 bases from V and 9 bases from J, with 7 bases between. The length of the CDR3 is 13 residues. The CDR3 protein is CASSVGEGSPLHF. DNA of the CDR3: TGTGCCAGCAGCGTAGGGGAGGGTTCACCCCTCCACTTT.

For this clonotype: This clone may be a read error of a much larger clone one base away. The rearrangement links TRBV2 to TRBJ2-1; D remains ambiguous. This CDR3 is 14 amino acids long. Germline assignment: CDR1 SNHLY and CDR2 FYNNEI. DNA for the CDR3: TGTGCCAGCAACGGCGGTAGCTCCTACGATGAGCAGTTCTTC. Amino acids: CASNGGSSYDEQFF. Combining the CDR3 with reference TRBV2 and TRBJ2-1 gives the whole variable domain EPEVTQTPSHQVTQMGQEVILRCVPISNHLYFYWYRQILGQKVEFLVSFYNNEISEKSEIFDDQFSVERPDGSNFTLKIRSTKLEDSAMYFCASNGGSSYDEQFFGPGTRLTVL.

This chain uses TRBV12-3 or TRBV12-4 with TRBJ1-4, with D possibly matching TRBD1 (5 bases). The V end was cut by 6 bases, the J end by 13 bases, with 18 bases between. The CDR3 covers 13 residues. CDR3: CASSRDREGRLFF. Here the CDR3 DNA reads TGTGCCAGCAGCCGGGACCGGGAGGGAAGACTGTTTTTT.

Remarks on this clonotype: The junction departs from the called germline gene at one end, perhaps through a read error. The V call is TRBV7-9, the J call TRBJ2-7; no firm D call. Germline CDR1 and CDR2: SEHNR and FQNEAQ (reference sequence). This CDR3 spans 12 amino acids. The CDR3 nucleotides are TGTGTCAGCAGCTTAGACCAGTCCGAGCAGTACTTC. Its protein product is CVSSLDQSEQYF.

The V and J genes are TRBV6-1 and TRBJ2-3, with D uncertain. Trimming stripped 5 bases from V and 2 bases from J, with 14 bases between. This CDR3 is 15 amino acids long. Germline CDR1 reads MNHNS; CDR2 reads SASEGT. CDR3 bases: TGTGCCAGCAGTAGATTGGCCACTAACACAGATACGCAGTATTTT. Encoded protein: CASSRLATNTDTQYF.